The clone carrying this T cell receptor beta chain was recorded a few times. Its specificity is not known. The data originate from a study of neurological immune-mediated disorders. Turning to the study itself: The roughly 34 patients with multiple sclerosis comprised about 30 relapsing-remitting cases and 3 secondary progressive cases. The study's findings and limits: One related-CDR3 cluster, found by phylogenetic grouping, held repertoires of 18 of 34 multiple sclerosis patients and is a possible signature.

Looked up from germline, CDR1 is MNHEY and CDR2 is SVGAGI. V was cut by 5 bases and J by 0 bases, with 5 bases left in between. The CDR3 totals 14 residues. It was by 5'RACE with 10-nucleotide random UMIs that the cDNA was made. TCRdb itself ran the 5' RACE reads through MiXCR, one entry per CDR3 protein. The sample lists around 30,000 distinct CDR3 sequences; over 2% were seen once. The chain employs TRBV6-5 and TRBJ2-6; D is undetermined. The receptor comes from a woman aged 50 to 60 with multiple sclerosis. Specimen: PBMCs. The chain's CDR3 is CASSGTSGANVLTF. The CDR3, as DNA: TGTGCCAGCAGTGGCACCTCTGGGGCCAACGTCCTGACTTTC.